Listed here is a single T cell receptor beta chain. Its target antigen remains unknown. One base away there is no much larger clone; base qualities are not given. Libraries were built with the immunoSEQ multiplex PCR assay. TCRdb provides this immuneACCESS table in a form limited to in-frame rearrangements. Some clones are lacking; in checked studies, under half of them reflect an unresolved V gene, and why the rest are absent is not known. For this sample the table gives more than 15,000 clones, of which about four fifths were detected only once. The ten largest clones capture around 9.9% of the sample. V gives up 2 bases and J gives up 4 bases, and the segment between their germline ends measures 14 bases. Via the germline V gene, CDR1 is MDHEN and CDR2 SYDVKM. Reading from cysteine to phenylalanine, the CDR3 counts 15 amino acids. Left in the record is the CDR3 DNA by itself, 45 bases read in frame from the first base.

The data belong to a study of chemoradiotherapy in HPV16-positive cancers (dated by TCRdb to between 2021 and 2024). In the study overall: Candidate HPV-specific T-cell clones and common TCR motifs were defined by functional T-cell assays performed on cells from two HPV16-positive patients. The candidate HPV-specific TCRs and motifs were then tracked in TCR repertoires from about 93 patients with HPV-related cancers. The study asked whether T-cell immunity against the HPV oncoproteins E6 and E7 changes during chemoradiotherapy and whether it affects survival. The full study reports these points: The survival association was reported for HPV16-positive patients, and the functional definition of HPV-specific T cells was derived from only a couple of HPV16-positive patients. In HPV16-positive patients, expansion of HPV-responsive T cells during chemoradiotherapy was found to be associated with improved recurrence-free survival. Expansion of candidate HPV-specific clones and E7-related TCR motifs was observed in the tumor microenvironment during treatment, whereas no such expansion was observed for non-HPV-specific T cells.

Repertoires were sampled repeatedly over the course of chemoradiotherapy so that clonal expansion in the tumor microenvironment could be followed. The sample was taken from a patient who underwent chemoradiotherapy. This receptor was identified in a human donor with HPV-associated anogenital cancer. Here the chain combines TRBV28 and TRBJ1-2, and the D gene may be TRBD1, 6 bases matching. The DNA sequence is given as TGTGCCAGCAGTTTAAGGATCGGGGGCGTCTATGGCTACACCTTC. Its amino acids are CASSLRIGGVYGYTF.